This section outlines one T cell receptor (beta chain) sequence together with its context. No antigen is known for it. This specimen belongs to a study of T-cell memory formation after mild COVID-19. Study details: Across donors, TCR clusters were largely donor specific. Study findings and constraints: Most CD4+ clones that shrank were in CM and EM, while CD8+ ones turned up in EMRA. Pre-infection memory held some responding clones, suggesting pre-existing cross-reactive T cells responded.

MiXCR, run by TCRdb on the 5' RACE reads, gives a single entry per CDR3 protein. The sample records about 430,000 distinct CDR3 sequences, 24% being singletons. Sequenced sample: PBMCs or a T cell subset sorted from them (not recorded which). The origin of this receptor is an adult woman who had mild COVID-19 (a few samples of this study predate the infection). Cell type and time point are not known.

CDR3 amino acids: CASSYGQGAAGELFF. In DNA form, the CDR3 reads TGTGCCAGCAGCTATGGACAGGGGGCAGCCGGGGAGCTGTTTTTT. This chain links TRBV5-5 with TRBJ2-2; 11 bases agree with TRBD1. From germline, CDR1 is SGHKS and CDR2 YYEKEE (reference sequence). CDR3 length: 15 amino acids. J lost 6 bases, V lost 3 bases, and 4 bases had no gene match.